A few counts support the clone carrying this TCR beta chain. V lost 7 bases and J lost 3, with 10 bases in between. The CDR3 spans 12 residues. The V gene's germline CDR1 is DFQATT and CDR2 SNEGSKA (reference sequence). The sample originates from a study of blood T cells in healthy people across ages. Alongside a J-beta primer mix, a sample-barcoded 5' primer served in a second PCR lasting roughly 6 to 11 cycles. TCRdb re-called the 5' RACE reads with MiXCR, one entry per CDR3 protein. Among about 680,000 distinct CDR3 sequences listed, more than 40% were seen once. The chain combines TRBV20-1 with TRBJ2-4; a possible D gene is TRBD1 (6 bases). This clonotype was sampled from a woman aged 60 to 75 in good health. What was sequenced was blood. CDR3 nucleotides: TGCAGTGACGCGGACAGCAAAAACATTCAGTACTTC. Protein product: CSDADSKNIQYF.